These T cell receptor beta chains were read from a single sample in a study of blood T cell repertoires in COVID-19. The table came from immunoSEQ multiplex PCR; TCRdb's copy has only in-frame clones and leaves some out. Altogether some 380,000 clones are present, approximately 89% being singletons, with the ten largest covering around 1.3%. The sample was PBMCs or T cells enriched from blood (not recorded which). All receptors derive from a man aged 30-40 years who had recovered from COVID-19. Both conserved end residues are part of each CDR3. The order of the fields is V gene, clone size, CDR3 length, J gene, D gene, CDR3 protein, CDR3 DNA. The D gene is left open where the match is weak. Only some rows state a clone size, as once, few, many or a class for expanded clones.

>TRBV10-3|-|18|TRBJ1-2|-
CAISPIGISESRRDGYTF
TGTGCCATCAGCCCTATTGGGATTAGCGAGAGTCGCAGAGATGGCTACACCTTC
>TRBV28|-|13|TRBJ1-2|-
CASSLPQGGGYTF
TGTGCCAGCAGTTTACCCCAGGGTGGGGGCTACACCTTC
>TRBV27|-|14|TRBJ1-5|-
CASSRDAGGQPQHF
TGTGCCAGCAGTCGGGACGCGGGGGGCCAGCCCCAGCATTTT
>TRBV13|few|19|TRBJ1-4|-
CASSFWDKLDAETNEKLFF
TGTGCCAGCAGCTTCTGGGACAAACTCGACGCGGAGACTAATGAAAAACTGTTTTTT
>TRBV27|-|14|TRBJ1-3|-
CASSPGSSGNTIYF
TGTGCCAGCAGTCCAGGCAGCTCTGGAAACACCATATATTTT
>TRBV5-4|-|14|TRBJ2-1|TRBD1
CASLRGGSSNEQFF
TGTGCCAGTCTAAGAGGGGGCAGCAGTAATGAGCAGTTCTTC
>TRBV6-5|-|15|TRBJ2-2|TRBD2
CASSTSGGYTGELFF
TGTGCCAGCAGCACTAGCGGGGGCTACACCGGGGAGCTGTTTTTT
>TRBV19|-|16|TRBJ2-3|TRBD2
CASSPLAGASTDTQYF
TGTGCCAGTAGTCCCCTAGCGGGGGCGAGCACAGATACGCAGTATTTT
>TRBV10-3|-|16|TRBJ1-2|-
CAISFRRGSFNYGYTF
TGTGCCATCAGCTTCCGGCGGGGGAGTTTTAACTATGGCTACACCTTC
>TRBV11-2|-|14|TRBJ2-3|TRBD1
CASSLDRGTDTQYF
TGTGCCAGCAGCTTGGACAGGGGGACAGATACGCAGTATTTT
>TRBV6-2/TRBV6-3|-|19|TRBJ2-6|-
CASSYSEGKGFSGANVLTF
TGTGCCAGCAGTTACTCGGAGGGAAAAGGCTTTTCTGGGGCCAACGTCCTGACTTTC
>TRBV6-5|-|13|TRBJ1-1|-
CASCRTKNTEAFF
TGTGCCAGTTGTCGGACAAAGAACACTGAAGCTTTCTTT
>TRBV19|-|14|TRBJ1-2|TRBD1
CASSIPGQGIGYTF
TGTGCCAGTAGTATCCCGGGACAGGGTATTGGCTACACCTTC
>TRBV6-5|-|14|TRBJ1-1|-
CASSYEGGNTEAFF
TGTGCCAGCAGTTACGAAGGGGGGAACACTGAAGCTTTCTTT
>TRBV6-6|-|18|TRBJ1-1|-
CASRRTGTRLSGSTEAFF
TGTGCCAGCAGACGAACCGGGACTCGCCTCTCTGGGAGCACTGAAGCTTTCTTT
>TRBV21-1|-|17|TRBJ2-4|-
CASSNPKRGTAKNIQYF
TGTGCCAGCAGCAACCCAAAGCGGGGGACAGCCAAAAACATTCAGTACTTC
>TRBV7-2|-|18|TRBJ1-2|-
CASSLDVAGSRLFYGYTF
TGTGCCAGCAGCTTAGATGTTGCAGGTTCCCGGCTTTTCTATGGCTACACCTTC